This T cell receptor (beta chain) was captured by sequencing in a study of cytomegalovirus exposure and HLA in healthy donors. Study-wide results and caveats: The study put 150 to 200 TCR beta chains on its list as cytomegalovirus-associated. Published work reported that the classifier diagnosed cytomegalovirus status with high specificity and sensitivity. The authors reported that TCR beta sequences could predict HLA-A and HLA-B alleles. These predictions were accurate for most subjects in the first cohort.

The PCR ran on 60 Vbeta and 13 Jbeta primers. The protocol was immunoSEQ multiplex PCR, while the TCRdb copy is restricted to in-frame clones and leaves out a portion. This sample has under 150,000 clones; around four fifths occur once, and the top ten carry about 7.4%. Germline V CDR1 and CDR2: SGDLS, YYNGEE. The CDR3 covers 16 residues. The V gene end was trimmed by 4 bases and the J gene end by 1 base; junction bases not matched to a gene: 6. These donors counted as nominally healthy when sampled, but unrecorded immune exposures were likely. On this clone itself: No antigen is known for it.

This sequence originates from a woman aged 45-59 years in good health and CMV-seropositive. V is TRBV9 and J is TRBJ2-2; 8 positions agree with TRBD1. The specimen was PBMCs. The CDR3, as DNA: TGTGCCAGCAGCCCCAGACAGGGGAGGAACACCGGGGAGCTGTTTTTT. It translates to CASSPRQGRNTGELFF.